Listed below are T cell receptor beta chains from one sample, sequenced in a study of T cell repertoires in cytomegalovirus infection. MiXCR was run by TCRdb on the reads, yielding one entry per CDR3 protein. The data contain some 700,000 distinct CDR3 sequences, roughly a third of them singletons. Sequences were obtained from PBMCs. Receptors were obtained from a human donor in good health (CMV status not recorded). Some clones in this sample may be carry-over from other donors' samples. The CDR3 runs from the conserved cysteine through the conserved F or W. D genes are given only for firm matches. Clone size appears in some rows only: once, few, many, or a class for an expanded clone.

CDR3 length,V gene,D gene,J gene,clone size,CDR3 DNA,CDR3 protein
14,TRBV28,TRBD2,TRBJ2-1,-,TGTGCCAGCAAGACTAGCGGGGGGGTGAATGAGCAGTTCTTC,CASKTSGGVNEQFF
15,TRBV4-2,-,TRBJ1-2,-,TGTGCCAGCAGCCAAGCCAGGGGAGATGACTATGGCTACACCTTC,CASSQARGDDYGYTF
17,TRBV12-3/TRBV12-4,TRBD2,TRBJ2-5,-,TGTGCCAGCAGCCCTGGGACTAGCGGGAGGGCCGGGGAGACCCAGTACTTC,CASSPGTSGRAGETQYF
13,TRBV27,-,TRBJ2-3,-,TGTGCCAGCAGTCTCCAGGGTTTCAATACGCAGTATTTT,CASSLQGFNTQYF
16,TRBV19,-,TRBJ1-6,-,TGTGCCAGTAGTGGAGGGGCGGGAAGGAGTAATTCACCCCTCCACTTT,CASSGGAGRSNSPLHF
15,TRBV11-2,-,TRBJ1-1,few,TGTGCCAGCAGCCCGAGAGGTTTGGGAATCACTGAAGCTTTCTTT,CASSPRGLGITEAFF
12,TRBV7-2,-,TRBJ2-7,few,TGTGCCAGCAGCCTTCCCGGGACTCATCAGTACTTC,CASSLPGTHQYF
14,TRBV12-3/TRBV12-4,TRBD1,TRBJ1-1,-,TGTGCCAGCAGTTTTTCCCGACAGGGCTCTGAAGCTTTCTTT,CASSFSRQGSEAFF
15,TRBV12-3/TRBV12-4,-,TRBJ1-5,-,TGTGCCAGCAGTTTTACCGGGAGCGGCAATCAGCCCCAGCATTTT,CASSFTGSGNQPQHF
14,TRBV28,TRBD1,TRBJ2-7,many,TGTGCCAGCAGCCAAGACAGGGGGACCTACGAGCAGTACTTC,CASSQDRGTYEQYF
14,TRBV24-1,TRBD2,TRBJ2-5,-,TGTGCCACCAGTTCTCGGGGGGTCCAAGAGACCCAGTACTTC,CATSSRGVQETQYF
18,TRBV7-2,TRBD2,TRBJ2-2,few,TGTGCCAGCAGCTCGGGACTAGCGGGCTACGCGAACACCGGGGAGCTGTTTTTT,CASSSGLAGYANTGELFF
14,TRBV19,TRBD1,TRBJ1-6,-,TGTGCCAGTAGACTGGGACAGGAAGGTTCACCCCTCAACTTT,CASRLGQEGSPLNF
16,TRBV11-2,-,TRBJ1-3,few,TGTGCCAGCAGCCCGGGCGGGGGGGCCTCTGGAAACACCATATATTTT,CASSPGGGASGNTIYF
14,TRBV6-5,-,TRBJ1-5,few,TGTGCCAGCAGTTACGCGGAGGGGAATCAGCCCCAGCATTTT,CASSYAEGNQPQHF
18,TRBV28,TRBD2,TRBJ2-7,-,TGTGCCAGCAACCTTCCGAGGGCTAGCGGGAGAGGGGGAAACGAGCAGTACTTC,CASNLPRASGRGGNEQYF
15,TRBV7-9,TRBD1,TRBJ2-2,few,TGTGCCAGCTGGTCGACGACAGGGGCCACCGGGGAGCTGTTTTTT,CASWSTTGATGELFF
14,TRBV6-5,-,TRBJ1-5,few,TGTGCCAGCAGTTACGACGGGAGGAATCAGCCCCAGCATTTT,CASSYDGRNQPQHF
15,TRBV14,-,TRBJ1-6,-,TGTGCCAGCAGCCAAGACAGGGAAAGGAATTCACCCCTCCACTTT,CASSQDRERNSPLHF
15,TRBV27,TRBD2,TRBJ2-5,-,TGTGCCAGCAGAGGACCGGGACTAGCGGAAGAGACCCAGTACTTC,CASRGPGLAEETQYF
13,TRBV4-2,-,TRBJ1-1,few,TGTGCCAGCAGCCAAGAGGGGGGGACTGAAGCTTTCTTT,CASSQEGGTEAFF
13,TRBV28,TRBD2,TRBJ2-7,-,TGTGCCAGCAGGGGGACTAGTCGTCGCGAGCAGTACTTC,CASRGTSRREQYF
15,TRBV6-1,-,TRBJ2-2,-,TGTGCCAGCAGTAAGCCAAAAACCGGCACCGGGGAGCTGTTTTTT,CASSKPKTGTGELFF
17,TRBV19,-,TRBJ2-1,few,TGTGCCAGTAGTATAGTAATCAACACGGGGATCAAAAATGAGCAGTTCTTC,CASSIVINTGIKNEQFF
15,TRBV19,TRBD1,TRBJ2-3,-,TGTGCCAGTAGTAATAGACAGGGGGCTACAGATACGCAGTATTTT,CASSNRQGATDTQYF
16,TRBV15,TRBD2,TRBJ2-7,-,TGTGCCACCAGCAGAGATCGAGCGGGAGGAGACTACGAGCAGTACTTC,CATSRDRAGGDYEQYF
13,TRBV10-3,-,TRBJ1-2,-,TGTGCCATCAGTGGGCAGGGAGGAGGTGGCTACACCTTC,CAISGQGGGGYTF
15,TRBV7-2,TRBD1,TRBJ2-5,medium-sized,TGTGCCAGCAGCCTTCAGCCAGGGGGCTTGAAGACCCAGTACTTC,CASSLQPGGLKTQYF
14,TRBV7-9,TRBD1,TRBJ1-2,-,TGTGCCAGCAGCCTGGGACAGCCCTTGACTGGCTACACCTTC,CASSLGQPLTGYTF
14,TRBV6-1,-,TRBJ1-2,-,TGTGCCAGCAGCTACGACGGACAGAACTATGGCTACACCTTC,CASSYDGQNYGYTF
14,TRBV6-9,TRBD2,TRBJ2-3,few,TGTGCCAGCAGTAGACTAGCGGGGAGGGATACGCAGTATTTT,CASSRLAGRDTQYF
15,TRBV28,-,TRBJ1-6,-,TGTGCCAGCAGTTTCTCAGGGGCCGGGGATTCACCCCTCCACTTT,CASSFSGAGDSPLHF
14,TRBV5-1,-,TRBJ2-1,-,TGCGCCAGCAGCTTGGACAGACTTTACAATGAGCAGTTCTTC,CASSLDRLYNEQFF
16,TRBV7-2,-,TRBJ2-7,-,TGTGCCAGCAGCCCGACCCCAGGGTCATACACCTACGAGCAGTACTTC,CASSPTPGSYTYEQYF
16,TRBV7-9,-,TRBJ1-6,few,TGTGCCAGCAGCTTAGGGGCCGGAGGGAGGAATTCACCCCTCCACTTT,CASSLGAGGRNSPLHF
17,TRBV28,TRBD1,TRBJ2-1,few,TGTGCCAGCAGTAGCGCGAAGGGGACAGTTAGGAACAATGAGCAGTTCTTC,CASSSAKGTVRNNEQFF
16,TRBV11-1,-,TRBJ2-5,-,TGTGCCAGCAGCTTTCTTCCGGGCACATCGGGGGAGACCCAGTACTTC,CASSFLPGTSGETQYF
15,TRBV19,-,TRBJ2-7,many,TGTGCCAGTAGTTCCACCGGGGACGGAACCTACGAGCAGTACTTC,CASSSTGDGTYEQYF
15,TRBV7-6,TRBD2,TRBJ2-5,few,TGTGCCAGCAGCAGAAGGACTAGCGGGAGTGAGACCCAGTACTTC,CASSRRTSGSETQYF
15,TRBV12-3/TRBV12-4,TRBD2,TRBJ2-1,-,TGTGCCAGCAGTTACTCCGGGAGGGTCTACAATGAGCAGTTCTTC,CASSYSGRVYNEQFF
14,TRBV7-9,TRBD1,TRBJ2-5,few,TGTGCCAGCAGCTTGAACAGGGGTGAGGAGACCCAGTACTTC,CASSLNRGEETQYF
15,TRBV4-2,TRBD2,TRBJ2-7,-,TGTGCCAGCAGCCAGGGAGTAGCGGGACCCTACGAGCAGTACTTC,CASSQGVAGPYEQYF
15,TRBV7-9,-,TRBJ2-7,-,TGTGCCAGCAGCTTATGGACCTCTGTACCTAACGAGCAGTACTTC,CASSLWTSVPNEQYF
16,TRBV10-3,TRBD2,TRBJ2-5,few,TGTGCCATCAGTGAGTCCGTAGCGGGGACGGAAGAGACCCAGTACTTC,CAISESVAGTEETQYF
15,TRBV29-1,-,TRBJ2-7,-,TGCAGCGTGGTGGCCCGGGACCCCCGGGGCAACGAGCAGTACTTC,CSVVARDPRGNEQYF
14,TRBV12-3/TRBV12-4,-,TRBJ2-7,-,TGTGCCAGCAGGCACAGCGCAAAATCCTACGAGCAGTACTTC,CASRHSAKSYEQYF
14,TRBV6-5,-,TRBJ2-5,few,TGTGCCAGCAGTTACTCTATGGGGGGAGAGACCCAGTACTTC,CASSYSMGGETQYF
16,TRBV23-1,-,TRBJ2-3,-,TGCGCCAGCATTTCCCCAAGGGACCGCTACACAGATACGCAGTATTTT,CASISPRDRYTDTQYF
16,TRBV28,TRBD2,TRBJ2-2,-,TGTGCCAGCAGTTTATCGGCGGGAGTCGGGACCGGGGAGCTGTTTTTT,CASSLSAGVGTGELFF
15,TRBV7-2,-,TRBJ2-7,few,TGTGCCAGCAGCTTAATGGGCGGGATGTCATACGAGCAGTACTTC,CASSLMGGMSYEQYF
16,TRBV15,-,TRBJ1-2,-,TGTGCCACCAGCAGGTCCCGGGACTCCCAGGGATATGGCTACACCTTC,CATSRSRDSQGYGYTF
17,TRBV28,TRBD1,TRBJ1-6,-,TGTGCCAGCAGTTGGGCGCAGGGGGCCACCTATAATTCACCCCTCCACTTT,CASSWAQGATYNSPLHF
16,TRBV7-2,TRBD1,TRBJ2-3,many,TGTGCCAGCAGCATCCGGACAGGTCGGAGCACAGATACGCAGTATTTT,CASSIRTGRSTDTQYF
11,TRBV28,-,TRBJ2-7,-,TGTGCCAGCAAACAAAACTACGAGCAGTACTTC,CASKQNYEQYF
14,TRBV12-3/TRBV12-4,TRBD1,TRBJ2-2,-,TGTGCCAGCAGTCAACAGGGGTTTTCGGGGGAGCTGTTTTTT,CASSQQGFSGELFF